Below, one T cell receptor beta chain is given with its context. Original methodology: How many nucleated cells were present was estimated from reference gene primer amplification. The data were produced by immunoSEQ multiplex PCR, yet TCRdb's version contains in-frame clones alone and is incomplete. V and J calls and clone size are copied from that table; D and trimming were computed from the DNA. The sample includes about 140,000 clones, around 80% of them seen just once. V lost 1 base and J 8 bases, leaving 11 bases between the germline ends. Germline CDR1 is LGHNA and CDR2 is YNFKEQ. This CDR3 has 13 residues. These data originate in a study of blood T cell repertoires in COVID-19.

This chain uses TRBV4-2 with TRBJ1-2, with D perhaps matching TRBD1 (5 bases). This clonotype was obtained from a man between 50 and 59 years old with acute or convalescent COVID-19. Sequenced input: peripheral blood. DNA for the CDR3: TGTGCCAGCAGCCAAGTCCAGGGCGAAGGCTACACCTTC. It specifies CASSQVQGEGYTF.